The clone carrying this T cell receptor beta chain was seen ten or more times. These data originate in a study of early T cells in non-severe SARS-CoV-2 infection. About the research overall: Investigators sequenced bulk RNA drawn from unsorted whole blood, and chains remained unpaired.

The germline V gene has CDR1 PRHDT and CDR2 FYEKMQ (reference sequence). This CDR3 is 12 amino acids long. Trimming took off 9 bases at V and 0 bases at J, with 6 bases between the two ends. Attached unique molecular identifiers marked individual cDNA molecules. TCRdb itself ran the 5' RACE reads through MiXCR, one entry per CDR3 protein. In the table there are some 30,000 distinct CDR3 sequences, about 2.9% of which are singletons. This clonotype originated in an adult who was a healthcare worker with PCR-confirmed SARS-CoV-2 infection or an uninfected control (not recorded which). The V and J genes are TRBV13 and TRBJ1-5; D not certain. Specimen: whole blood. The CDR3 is CASADSNQPQHF. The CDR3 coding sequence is TGTGCCAGTGCCGATAGCAATCAGCCCCAGCATTTT.